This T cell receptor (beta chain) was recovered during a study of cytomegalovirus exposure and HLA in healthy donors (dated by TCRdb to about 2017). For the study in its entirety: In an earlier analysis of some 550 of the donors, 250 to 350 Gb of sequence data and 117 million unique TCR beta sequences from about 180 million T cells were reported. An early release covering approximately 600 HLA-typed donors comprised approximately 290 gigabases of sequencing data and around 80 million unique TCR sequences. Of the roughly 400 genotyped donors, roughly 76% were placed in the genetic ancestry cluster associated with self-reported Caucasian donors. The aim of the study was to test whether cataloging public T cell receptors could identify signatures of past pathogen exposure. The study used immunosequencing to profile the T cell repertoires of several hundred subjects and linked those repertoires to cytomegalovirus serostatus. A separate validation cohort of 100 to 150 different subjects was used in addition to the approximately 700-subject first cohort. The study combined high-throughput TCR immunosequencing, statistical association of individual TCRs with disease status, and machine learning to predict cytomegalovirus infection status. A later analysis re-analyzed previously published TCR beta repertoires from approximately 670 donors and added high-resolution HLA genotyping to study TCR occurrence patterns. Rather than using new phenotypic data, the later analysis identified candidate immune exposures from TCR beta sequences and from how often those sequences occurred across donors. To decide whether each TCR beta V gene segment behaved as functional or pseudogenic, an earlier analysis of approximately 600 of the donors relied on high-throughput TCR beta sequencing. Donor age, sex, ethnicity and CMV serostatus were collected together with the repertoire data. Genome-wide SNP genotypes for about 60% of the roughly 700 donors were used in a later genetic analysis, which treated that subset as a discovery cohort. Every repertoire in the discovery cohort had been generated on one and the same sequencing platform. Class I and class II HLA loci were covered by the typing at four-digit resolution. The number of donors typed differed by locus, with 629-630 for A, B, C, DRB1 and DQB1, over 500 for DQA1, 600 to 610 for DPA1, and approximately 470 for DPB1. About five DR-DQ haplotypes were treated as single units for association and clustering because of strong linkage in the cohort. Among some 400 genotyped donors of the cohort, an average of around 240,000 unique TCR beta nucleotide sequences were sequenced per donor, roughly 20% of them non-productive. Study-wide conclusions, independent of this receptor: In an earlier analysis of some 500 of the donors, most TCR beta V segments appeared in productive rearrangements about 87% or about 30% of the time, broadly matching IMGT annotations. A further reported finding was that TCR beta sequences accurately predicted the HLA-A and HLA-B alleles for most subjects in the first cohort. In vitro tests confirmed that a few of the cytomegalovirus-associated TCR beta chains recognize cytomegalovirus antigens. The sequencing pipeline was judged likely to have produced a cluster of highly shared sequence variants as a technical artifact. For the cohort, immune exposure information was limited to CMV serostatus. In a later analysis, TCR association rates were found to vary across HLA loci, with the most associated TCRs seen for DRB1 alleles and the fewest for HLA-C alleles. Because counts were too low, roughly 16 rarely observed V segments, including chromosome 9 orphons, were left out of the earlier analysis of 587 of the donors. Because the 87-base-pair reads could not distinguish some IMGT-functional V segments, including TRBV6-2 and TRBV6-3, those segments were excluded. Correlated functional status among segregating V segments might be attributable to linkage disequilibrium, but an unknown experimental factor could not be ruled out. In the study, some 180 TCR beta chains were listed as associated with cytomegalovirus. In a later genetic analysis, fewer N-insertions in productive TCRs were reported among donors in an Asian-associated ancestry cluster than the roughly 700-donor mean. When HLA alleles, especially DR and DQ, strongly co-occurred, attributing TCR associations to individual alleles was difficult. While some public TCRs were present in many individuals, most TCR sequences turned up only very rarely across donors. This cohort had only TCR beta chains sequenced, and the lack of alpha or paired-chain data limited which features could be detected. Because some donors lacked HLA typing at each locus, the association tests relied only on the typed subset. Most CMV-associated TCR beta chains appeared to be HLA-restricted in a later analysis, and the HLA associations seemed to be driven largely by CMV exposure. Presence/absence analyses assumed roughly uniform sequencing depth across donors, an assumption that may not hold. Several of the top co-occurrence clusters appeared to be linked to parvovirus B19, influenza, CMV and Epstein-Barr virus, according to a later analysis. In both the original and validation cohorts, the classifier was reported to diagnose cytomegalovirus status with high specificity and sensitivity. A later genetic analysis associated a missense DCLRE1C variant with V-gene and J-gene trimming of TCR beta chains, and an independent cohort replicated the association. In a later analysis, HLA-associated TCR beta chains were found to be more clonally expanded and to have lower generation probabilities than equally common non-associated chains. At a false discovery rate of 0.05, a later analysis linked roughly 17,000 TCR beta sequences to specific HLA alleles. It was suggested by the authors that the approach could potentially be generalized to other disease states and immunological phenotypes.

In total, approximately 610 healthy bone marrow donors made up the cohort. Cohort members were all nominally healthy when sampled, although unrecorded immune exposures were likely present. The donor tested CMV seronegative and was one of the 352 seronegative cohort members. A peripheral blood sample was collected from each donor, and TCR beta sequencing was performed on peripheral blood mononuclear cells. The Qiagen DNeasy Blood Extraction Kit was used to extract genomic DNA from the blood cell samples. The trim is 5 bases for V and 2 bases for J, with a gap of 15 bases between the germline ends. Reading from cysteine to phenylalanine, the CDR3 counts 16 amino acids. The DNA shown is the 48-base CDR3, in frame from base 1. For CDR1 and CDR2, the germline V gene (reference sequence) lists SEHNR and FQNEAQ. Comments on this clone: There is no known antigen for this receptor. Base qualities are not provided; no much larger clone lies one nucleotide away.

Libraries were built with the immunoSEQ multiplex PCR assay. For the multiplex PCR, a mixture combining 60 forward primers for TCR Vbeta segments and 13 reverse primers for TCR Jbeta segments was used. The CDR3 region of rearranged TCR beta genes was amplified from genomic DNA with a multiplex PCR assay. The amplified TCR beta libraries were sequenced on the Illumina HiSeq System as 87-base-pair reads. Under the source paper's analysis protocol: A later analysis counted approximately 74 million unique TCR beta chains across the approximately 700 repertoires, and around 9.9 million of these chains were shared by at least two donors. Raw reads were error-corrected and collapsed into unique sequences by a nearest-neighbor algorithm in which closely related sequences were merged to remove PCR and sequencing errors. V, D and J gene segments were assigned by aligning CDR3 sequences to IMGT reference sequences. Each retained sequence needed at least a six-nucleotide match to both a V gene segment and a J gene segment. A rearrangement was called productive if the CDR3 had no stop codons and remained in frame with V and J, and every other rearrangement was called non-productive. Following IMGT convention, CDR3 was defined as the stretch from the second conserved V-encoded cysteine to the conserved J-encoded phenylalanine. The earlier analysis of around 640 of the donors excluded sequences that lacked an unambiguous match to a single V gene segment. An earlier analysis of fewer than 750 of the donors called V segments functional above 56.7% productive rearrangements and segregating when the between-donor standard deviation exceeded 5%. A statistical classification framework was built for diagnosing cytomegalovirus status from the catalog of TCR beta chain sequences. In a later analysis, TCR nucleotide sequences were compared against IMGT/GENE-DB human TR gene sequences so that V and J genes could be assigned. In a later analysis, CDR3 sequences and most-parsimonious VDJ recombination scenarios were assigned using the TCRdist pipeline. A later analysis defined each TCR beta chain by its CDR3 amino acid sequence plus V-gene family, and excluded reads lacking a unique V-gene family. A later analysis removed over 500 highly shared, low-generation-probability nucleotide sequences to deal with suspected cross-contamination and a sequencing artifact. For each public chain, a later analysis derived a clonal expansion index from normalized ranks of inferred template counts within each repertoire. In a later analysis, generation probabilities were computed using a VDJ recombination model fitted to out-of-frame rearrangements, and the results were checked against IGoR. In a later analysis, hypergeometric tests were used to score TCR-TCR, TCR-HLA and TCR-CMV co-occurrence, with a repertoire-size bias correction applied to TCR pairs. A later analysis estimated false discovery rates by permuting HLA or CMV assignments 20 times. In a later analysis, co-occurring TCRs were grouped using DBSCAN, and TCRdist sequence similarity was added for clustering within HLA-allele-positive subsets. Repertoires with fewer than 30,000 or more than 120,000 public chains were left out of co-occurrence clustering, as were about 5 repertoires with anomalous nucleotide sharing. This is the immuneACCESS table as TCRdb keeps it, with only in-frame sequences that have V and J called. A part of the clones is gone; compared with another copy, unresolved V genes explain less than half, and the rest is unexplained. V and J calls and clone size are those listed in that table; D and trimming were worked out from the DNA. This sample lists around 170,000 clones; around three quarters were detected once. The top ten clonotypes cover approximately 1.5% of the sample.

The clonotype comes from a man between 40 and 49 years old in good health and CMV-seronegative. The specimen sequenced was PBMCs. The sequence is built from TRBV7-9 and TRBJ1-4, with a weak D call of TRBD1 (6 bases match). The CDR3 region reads CASSPAGAWTNEKLFF. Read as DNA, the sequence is TGTGCCAGCAGCCCAGCGGGGGCTTGGACTAATGAAAAACTGTTTTTT.